This TCR beta chain is drawn from a study of blood T cell repertoires in COVID-19. Study-wide context: Acute-phase and convalescent COVID-19 samples originated in the United States, Italy and Spain. Sample material is recorded as cDNA or gDNA derived from T cells, B-cell-depleted T cells, or PBMCs.

Original data processing: Amplification with reference gene primers provided the estimates of nucleated cell counts. Data came from immunoSEQ multiplex PCR; TCRdb stores just in-frame clones and leaves some out. For V, J and clone size, that table is used; D and trimming come from the DNA. The profile covers 45,000 to 60,000 clones, with approximately 90% appearing a single time and more than 3% taken by the ten largest. The CDR3 has 15 amino acids. Germline loops: CDR1 KGHSH, CDR2 LQKENI. Losses at the gene ends were 2 bases for V and 6 bases for J; bases not matched to a gene: 9. The TCR originated in a man aged 50-59 years with acute or convalescent COVID-19. This chain joins TRBV18 and TRBJ1-2, with TRBD1 matching 7 bases. The specimen was peripheral blood. The CDR3 DNA follows: TGTGCCAGCTCACCAGGTAGAGACAGGGTGAATGGCTACACCTTC. As protein: CASSPGRDRVNGYTF.